This TCR beta chain was retrieved from a study of OX40 agonist ivuxolimab in advanced cancers. The overall study: Ivuxolimab, an agonist antibody against OX40 (CD134), was given to patients.

Study-wide points: Clonal expansion from baseline to week 6 occurred in both CD4+ and CD8+ T cells.

Peripheral blood came from all dose cohorts at three timepoints. Note on this clone: Its antigen remains unknown.

Repertoires were generated with immunoSEQ multiplex PCR, while TCRdb's copy carries only in-frame clones and drops some. The sample lists 100,000 to 150,000 clones, approximately 94% seen once, with more than 0.9% in the top ten. This material consisted of CD4+ or CD8+ T cells sorted from blood, taken in a trial of the OX40 agonist ivuxolimab. The receptor comes from an adult with an advanced solid tumor such as melanoma, head and neck, liver or kidney cancer.

The CDR3 sequence is CSVVILRQGRSSYNEQFF. CDR3 sequence (DNA): TGCAGCGTTGTTATTTTGAGACAGGGCCGAAGCTCCTACAATGAGCAGTTCTTC. The chain links TRBV29-1 to TRBJ2-1, with 7 bases aligning to TRBD1. The CDR3 covers 18 residues. Trimming at V came to 4 bases and at J to 0 bases, leaving 15 bases not matched to a gene. Germline CDR1 is SQVTM and CDR2 is ANQGSEA.